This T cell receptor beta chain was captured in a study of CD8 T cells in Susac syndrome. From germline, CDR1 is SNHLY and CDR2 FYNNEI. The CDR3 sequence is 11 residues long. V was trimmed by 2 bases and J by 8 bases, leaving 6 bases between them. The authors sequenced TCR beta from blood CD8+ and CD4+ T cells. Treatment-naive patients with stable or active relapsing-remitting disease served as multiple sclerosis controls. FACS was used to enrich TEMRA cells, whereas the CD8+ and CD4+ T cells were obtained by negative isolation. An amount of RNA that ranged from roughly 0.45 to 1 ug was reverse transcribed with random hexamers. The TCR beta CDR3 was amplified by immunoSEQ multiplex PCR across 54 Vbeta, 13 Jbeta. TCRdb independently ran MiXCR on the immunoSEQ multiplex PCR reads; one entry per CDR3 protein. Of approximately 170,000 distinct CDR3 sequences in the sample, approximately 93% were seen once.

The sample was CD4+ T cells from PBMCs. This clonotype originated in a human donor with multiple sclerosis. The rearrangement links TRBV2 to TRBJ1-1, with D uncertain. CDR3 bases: TGTGCCAGCAGTGAACACAGCGAAGCTTTCTTT. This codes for CASSEHSEAFF.